This TCR beta chain is drawn from a study of T cell responses to AZD1222 COVID-19 vaccine (dated by TCRdb to the early 2020s). Broadly, across the study: AZD1222 recipients whose second dose came at about 4 weeks and those whose second dose came at about 12 weeks were combined into one group, since spike-specific TCR depth and breadth did not differ between the two schedules. TCR sequencing was performed for more than 230 trial participants, of whom approximately 200 were given two doses of AZD1222 and about 25 were given two doses of MenACWY control vaccine. Enrollment into the trials was organized by age into subgroups of 18-55, 56-69 and 70-plus years, and those subgroups contained approximately 160, 26 and 62 TCR-sequenced participants, respectively.

The germline V gene encodes CDR1 MNHEY and CDR2 SMNVEV (reference sequence). Its CDR3 holds 16 amino acids, cysteine through phenylalanine. Of the read, only the CDR3 DNA is kept; its 48 bases are in frame from base 1. V lost 5 bases and J lost 3 bases, and the count of bases not matched to a germline gene is 12. For this clone: Its antigen remains unidentified. No base qualities exist here, and no much larger clone lies one base off it.

Broad study findings and their caveats: Most participants were white British and females outnumbered males, and the authors suggested that clonal diversity may have been underestimated. Because no samples from the day 14 peak response were available, repertoires could be characterized only after the peak T cell response. A significant rise in spike-specific TCR breadth and depth was observed after two AZD1222 doses relative to day 0 and relative to MenACWY recipients. Reportedly, close to half of the unique spike-specific TCRs recognized epitopes lying outside the regions that are mutated in the B.1.351 and B.1.1.7 variants. Conclusions about previously exposed vaccinees are limited, since just six AZD1222 recipients were seropositive for SARS-CoV-2 at baseline. Vaccine-associated CD4 TCRs spanned the whole spike protein, with dominant responses in regions 160-218 and 743-854. The 56-69-year group was small, and its depth increase did not reach significance, likely because of low power.

The CDR3 regions of human TCRbeta chains were analyzed by immunosequencing. In the original analysis: Repertoire TCRs were checked for matches against a reference library of SARS-CoV-2-specific TCRs that had been generated using the MIRA antigen-specificity platform. Breadth meant the fraction of unique TCRs that were SARS-CoV-2-associated, whereas depth meant the fraction of total T cells that were SARS-CoV-2-associated. Using the MIRA data, each spike-specific TCR was assigned both to the spike region to which the TCR was reactive and to a CD4 or CD8 class. Log10-transformed breadth and depth values were compared by one-way ANOVA with Sidak's multiple comparisons tests. TCRdb carries this immuneACCESS record with in-frame sequences only. Its versions omit some clonotypes, under half of them owing to an unresolved V gene in the studies checked, with the rest unexplained. V and J calls and clone size are copied from that table; D and trimming were computed from the DNA. In this sample the table shows roughly 150,000 clones, 93% of which occur a single time. Under 6.5% of the sample comes from the top ten.

What the time point label conveys for this sample: baseline before first vaccination. Vaccinee samples were obtained from the UK trials COV001 and COV002, which included a single-blind randomized controlled phase 2/3 trial of AZD1222 (ChAdOx1 nCoV-19) in healthy adults. For TCRbeta chain sequencing, PBMC samples from trial participants were taken at day 0 and at day 28 after the second dose. The rearrangement combines TRBV27 with TRBJ1-2; TRBD1 aligns with 7 central bases. The receptor was isolated from an adult in good health. The sequencing used peripheral blood, collected on day 0 of AZD1222 vaccination. The nucleotide sequence reads TGTGCCAGCAGTCCTCACAGGGGAGATCGGGACTATGGCTACACCTTC. This codes for CASSPHRGDRDYGYTF.